The 26 T cell receptor beta chains below all came from one sample that was sequenced in a study of shared T cell receptors in the human thymus. Produced via immunoSEQ multiplex PCR; TCRdb's table is partial and in-frame only. The repertoire consists of about 710,000 clones, with around 87% occurring once and the leading ten covering roughly 0.0094%. The sample was also reused in another study, on human thymus T cells.

Material: thymocytes. These receptors all stem from a boy under three years old with a congenital heart defect.

The gene calls are TRBV30 and TRBJ1-1; D perhaps matches TRBD1 (5 bases). CDR3 size: 12 residues. Germline V gene data show CDR1 as GTSNPN and CDR2 as SVGIG (reference sequence). The V gene lost 3 bases and the J gene lost 6 bases, with 11 bases spanning the gap. The CDR3 DNA sequence: TGTGCCTGGAGACCAGCAGGGCCTGAAGCTTTCTTT. Residues: CAWRPAGPEAFF. The whole variable domain, remainder taken from reference TRBV30 and TRBJ1-1, is SQTIHQWPATLVQPVGSPLSLECTVEGTSNPNLYWYRQAAGRGLQLLFYSVGIGQISSEVPQNLSASRPQDRQFILSSKKLLLSDSGFYLCAWRPAGPEAFFGQGTRLTVV.

J is TRBJ1-2 and V is TRBV4-1; weak D call: TRBD1 (5 bases). The V end was cut by 5 bases, the J end by 2 bases, with 15 bases between. The CDR3 contains 15 residues. Looked up from germline, CDR1 is MGHRA and CDR2 is YSYEKL. This CDR3 reads CASSLPDIRNYGYTF. As DNA, the CDR3 is TGCGCCAGCAGCTTGCCGGACATCAGGAACTATGGCTACACCTTC.

This sequence joins TRBV5-1 and TRBJ1-1; no clear D. The germline V and J ends were trimmed by 0 bases and 1 base, with 13 bases remaining between them. This CDR3 comprises 16 residues. Germline V gene lookup returns CDR1 SGHRS and CDR2 YFSETQ. The CDR3 spells CASSLAGDETNTEAFF. As DNA, the CDR3 is TGCGCCAGCAGCTTGGCCGGAGATGAGACGAACACTGAAGCTTTCTTT.

V and J are TRBV25-1 and TRBJ2-5, with 10 bases lining up with TRBD2. Germline CDR1 is MGHDK and CDR2 is SYGVNS. The junction had 4 bases not matched to a gene; V was cut back by 6 bases and J by 3 bases. This CDR3 has 14 residues. CDR3 protein: CASRGLAYKETQYF. The CDR3 nucleotides are TGTGCCAGCAGGGGACTAGCGTATAAAGAGACCCAGTACTTC.

The CDR3 is CASSPRDRGYNEQFF. CDR3 bases: TGTGCCAGCAGCCCCCGGGACAGGGGGTACAATGAGCAGTTCTTC. The V gene is TRBV9, the J gene TRBJ2-1; 11 bases are a match to TRBD1. With 4 bases clipped from V and 4 bases from J, the junction kept 4 bases outside the gene matches. The CDR3 is 15 residues long. In germline, CDR1 is SGDLS, CDR2 YYNGEE.

This clone was detected only once. The chain employs TRBV5-6 and TRBJ2-1; 7 nucleotides align to TRBD1. V was clipped by 1 base and J by 8 bases; unmatched bases: 18. Germline loops: CDR1 SGHDT, CDR2 YYEEEE. This CDR3 has 18 amino acids. The CDR3 DNA sequence: TGTGCCAGCAGCTTGCCCCCGACAGGGAGTCCCACACAGGATGAGCAGTTCTTC. This codes for CASSLPPTGSPTQDEQFF.

The chain links TRBV27 to TRBJ2-7; TRBD1 matches at 10 bases. Looked up from germline, CDR1 is MNHEY and CDR2 is SMNVEV (reference sequence). CDR3 size: 16 residues. With V trimmed by 5 bases and J by 6 bases, 13 bases remained unmatched. The CDR3 coding sequence is TGTGCCAGCAGTATGCTTCCATCGACAGGGGGCAGCGAGCAGTACTTC. Amino acid sequence: CASSMLPSTGGSEQYF.

V and J are TRBV2 and TRBJ2-4, with a weak D call TRBD2 (5 bases). Germline assignment: CDR1 SNHLY and CDR2 FYNNEI. The CDR3 is made up of 13 amino acids. V shed 6 bases and J shed 14 bases, with 20 bases lying between them. DNA of the CDR3: TGTGCCAGCAGACCCAAGGACGGGATAATGAAGTACTTC. This codes for CASRPKDGIMKYF.

The V gene is TRBV4-3, the J gene TRBJ1-1, with 10 bases matching TRBD1. The germline CDR1 and CDR2 sequences are LGHNA and YSLEER. The CDR3 is made up of 16 amino acids. V shed 0 bases and J 4 bases; nucleotides not matched to a gene: 5. CDR3 region: CASSQDRTGGVTEAFF. CDR3 nucleotide sequence: TGCGCCAGCAGCCAAGACCGGACAGGGGGAGTCACTGAAGCTTTCTTT.

V and J are TRBV4-3 and TRBJ2-1, with TRBD2 matching 10 bases. The junction had 11 bases not matched to a gene; V was cut back by 6 bases and J by 6 bases. The CDR3 extends over 16 amino acids. Germline loops: CDR1 LGHNA, CDR2 YSLEER. CDR3 residues: CASREFLAGAFNEQFF. The CDR3 nucleotides read TGCGCCAGCAGAGAGTTTCTAGCGGGGGCCTTCAATGAGCAGTTCTTC.

As DNA, the CDR3 is TGTGCCAGCTCACCTTCCAGTTCCTACGAGCAGTACTTC. Translation: CASSPSSSYEQYF. The chain links TRBV18 to TRBJ2-7; D not certain. This CDR3 spans 13 amino acids. The germline CDR1 and CDR2 sequences are KGHSH and LQKENI. Trimming removed 3 bases at V and 1 base at J, with 7 bases between.

This chain joins TRBV11-3 and TRBJ2-1; maybe TRBD2 (6 bases). The CDR3 runs 14 residues. Per the germline V gene, CDR1 is SGHNT and CDR2 is YENEEA. V shed 1 base and J shed 10 bases, with 14 bases lying between them. CDR3: CASSLGGEVAEQFF. CDR3 DNA: TGTGCCAGCAGCTTAGGGGGGGAGGTGGCCGAGCAGTTCTTC.

The V gene is TRBV15, the J gene TRBJ2-2; TRBD2 agrees at 11 bases. Germline V lookup: CDR1 LNHNV, CDR2 YYDKDF (reference sequence). CDR3 length equals 20 residues. The trim removed 0 bases at V and 6 bases at J, leaving 15 bases unmatched. CDR3 amino acids: CATSRDDERRLAGYAGELFF. In nucleotides, the CDR3 is TGTGCCACCAGCAGAGATGATGAGAGGAGACTAGCGGGGTACGCCGGGGAGCTGTTTTTT. Full variable domain (missing parts from reference TRBV15 and TRBJ2-2): DAMVIQNPRYQVTQFGKPVTLSCSQTLNHNVMYWYQQKSSQAPKLLFHYYDKDFNNEADTPDNFQSRRPNTSFCFLDIRSPGLGDTAMYLCATSRDDERRLAGYAGELFFGEGSRLTVL.

This chain connects TRBV6-1 to TRBJ1-5; weak D call: TRBD1 (5 bases). Trimming pared 7 bases from V and 5 bases from J, leaving 12 bases between. The CDR3 is 13 amino acids. From germline, CDR1 is MNHNS and CDR2 SASEGT. The CDR3 nucleotides read TGTGCCAGCATGGGGCAGCCTCATCAGCCCCAGCATTTT. Its protein is CASMGQPHQPQHF.

The rearrangement joins TRBV7-3 to TRBJ1-1; TRBD1 aligns across 9 bases. Looked up from germline, CDR1 is SGHTA and CDR2 is FQGTGA. CDR3 length: 14 residues. J was trimmed by 6 bases and V by 2 bases; bases with no gene match: 4. The CDR3 sequence is CASSLGTGRSEAFF. The CDR3 bases are TGTGCCAGCAGCTTAGGGACAGGGCGTTCTGAAGCTTTCTTT.

The V gene is TRBV28, the J gene TRBJ1-2; D is perhaps TRBD1 (5 bases). The germline CDR1 and CDR2 sequences are MDHEN and SYDVKM. The V end lost 6 bases, the J end lost 9 bases, and 23 bases lay between the germline ends. The CDR3 has 15 amino acids. This CDR3 reads CASSPNRMPEQRYTF. CDR3 bases: TGTGCCAGCAGCCCCAACAGGATGCCGGAACAACGCTACACCTTC.

CDR3 sequence reads: CASSQESGPEVCGGRDNEQFF. The CDR3 bases are TGCGCCAGCAGCCAAGAATCCGGTCCTGAAGTATGCGGCGGGAGAGACAATGAGCAGTTCTTC. The J gene is TRBJ2-1, the V gene TRBV4-1, with 7 nucleotides matching TRBD2. This CDR3 comprises 21 residues. The germline gives CDR1 MGHRA, CDR2 YSYEKL. The trim removed 0 bases at V and 5 bases at J, leaving 22 bases unmatched.

V and J are TRBV10-3 and TRBJ2-1, with 12 nucleotides matching TRBD2. The CDR3 extends over 18 amino acids. CDR1 and CDR2 (germline): ENHRY, SYGVKD. V shed 4 bases, J shed 6 bases, and the junction held 13 bases outside the gene matches. The CDR3 spells CAISGYREWTSGTNEQFF. CDR3 sequence (DNA): TGTGCCATCAGTGGGTACCGAGAATGGACTAGCGGGACCAATGAGCAGTTCTTC.

The chain couples TRBV20-1 to TRBJ2-3; no firm D call. The CDR3 consists of 10 residues. Trimming left V 6 bases short and J 3 bases short, with 4 bases between. Germline CDR1 and CDR2: DFQATT and SNEGSKA (reference sequence). The CDR3 sequence: CSAQTDTQYF. CDR3 DNA sequence: TGCAGTGCCCAGACAGATACGCAGTATTTT.

The rearrangement uses TRBV12-5 and TRBJ1-4, with 7 positions matching TRBD1. J gave up 6 bases and V 10 bases, and 11 bases lay outside the gene matches. The CDR3 contains 14 residues. Germline CDR1 and CDR2: LGHNT and FRNRAP. CDR3 residues: CATQPWGTDEKLFF. Written as DNA, the CDR3 is TGTGCTACTCAACCCTGGGGGACAGATGAAAAACTGTTTTTT. Drawing the rest from reference TRBV12-5 and TRBJ1-4, the complete variable domain is DARVTQTPRHKVTEMGQEVTMRCQPILGHNTVFWYRQTMMQGLELLAYFRNRAPLDDSGMPKDRFSAEMPDATLATLKIQPSEPRDSAVYFCATQPWGTDEKLFFGSGTQLSVL.

The rearrangement uses TRBV19 and TRBJ2-7, with TRBD2 identical over 9 bases. Germline assignment: CDR1 LNHDA and CDR2 SQIVND (reference sequence). The CDR3 extends over 15 amino acids. Unmatched junction bases numbered 6, after V lost 3 bases and J lost 3 bases. The CDR3 region is CASSISGTSSYEQYF. CDR3 sequence (DNA): TGTGCCAGTAGTATCTCTGGGACTAGCAGCTACGAGCAGTACTTC.

J is TRBJ2-2 and V is TRBV21-1; the table's D call, TRBD2, was not checked against the DNA. TRBV21-1 is termed a pseudogene. The CDR3 contains 18 residues. Written as DNA, the CDR3 is TGTGCCAGCAGCAAAAAGGGCCCGGATCGGGAGAACACCGGGGAGCTGTTTTTT. Its translation is CASSKKGPDRENTGELFF.

The chain carries TRBV12-1 and TRBJ2-7; the table assigns TRBD1, which was not confirmed against the DNA. TRBV12-1 is marked as a pseudogene. CDR3 length equals 16 residues. CDR3: CASSFKCHRGLYEQYF. The CDR3 bases are TGTGCCAGCAGCTTTAAGTGCCACAGGGGACTCTACGAGCAGTACTTC.

The chain links TRBV5-1 to TRBJ2-5, with D perhaps TRBD2 (5 bases). The J call is in doubt because the DNA end fits TRBJ2-7 better. CDR1 is SGHRS, CDR2 YFSETQ, per germline. The CDR3 consists of 14 residues. CDR3 protein: CASSLAASYDEQYF. DNA of the CDR3: TGCGCCAGCAGCTTGGCAGCTAGCTATGACGAGCAGTACTTC.

The J gene is TRBJ2-7, the V gene TRBV28; D unresolved. The germline V gene encodes CDR1 MDHEN and CDR2 SYDVKM. V lost 3 bases and J lost 0, with 9 bases in between. CDR3 length: 14 amino acids. CDR3 coding DNA: TGTGCCAGCAGTTTCATGCGGCGCTCCTACGAGCAGTACTTC. This translates into CASSFMRRSYEQYF. Combining the CDR3 with reference TRBV28 and TRBJ2-7 gives the whole variable domain DVKVTQSSRYLVKRTGEKVFLECVQDMDHENMFWYRQDPGLGLRLIYFSYDVKMKEKGDIPEGYSVSREKKERFSLILESASTNQTSMYLCASSFMRRSYEQYFGPGTRLTVT.

V and J are TRBV4-3 and TRBJ1-2; 7 positions agree with TRBD1. The trim removed 1 base at V and 2 bases at J, leaving 4 bases unmatched. Looked up from germline, CDR1 is LGHNA and CDR2 is YSLEER. The CDR3 is made up of 15 amino acids. This chain's CDR3 is CASSQGQGINYGYTF. CDR3 nucleotides: TGCGCCAGCAGCCAAGGACAGGGTATCAACTATGGCTACACCTTC.